The rows below give T cell receptor beta chains drawn from one sample of a study of T cell responses to AZD1222 COVID-19 vaccine. Libraries were prepared by immunoSEQ multiplex PCR; TCRdb keeps only in-frame clonotypes and omits some of them. The sample includes about 150,000 clones, around 89% seen only once; the top ten take approximately 2.1%. This specimen consisted of peripheral blood, obtained on day 0 of AZD1222 vaccination. These receptors originate from an adult in good health. Both conserved end residues are part of each CDR3. Each record gives: V gene, clone size, J gene, D gene, CDR3 protein, CDR3 DNA. D genes are given only for firm matches. Clone sizes are given selectively: once, few, many, or a class where the clone is expanded.

TRBV27	NA	TRBJ2-7	TRBD1	CASSHPGQSSEQYF	TGTGCCAGCAGCCACCCGGGACAGTCCTCCGAGCAGTACTTC
TRBV27	NA	TRBJ1-1	TRBD1	CASSTGVKTEAFF	TGTGCCAGCAGCACAGGGGTGAAAACTGAAGCTTTCTTT
TRBV7-3	NA	TRBJ1-6	NA	CASSLIRFSPLHF	TGTGCCAGCAGCTTAATTAGGTTTTCACCCCTCCACTTT
TRBV18	NA	TRBJ2-3	NA	CASSPPSTDTQYF	TGTGCCAGCTCACCACCGAGCACAGATACGCAGTATTTT
TRBV6-5	NA	TRBJ1-1	NA	CASSYLGPGSEAFF	TGTGCCAGCAGTTACCTGGGCCCCGGCTCTGAAGCTTTCTTT
TRBV19	NA	TRBJ1-2	NA	CASRNRDGYTF	TGTGCCAGTAGAAACAGGGATGGCTACACCTTC
TRBV27	NA	TRBJ2-2	NA	CASSVRFTGELFF	TGTGCCAGCAGTGTTCGGTTCACCGGGGAGCTGTTTTTT
TRBV2	NA	TRBJ1-1	NA	CASSRGPVAEAFF	TGTGCCAGCAGCAGGGGCCCGGTGGCTGAAGCTTTCTTT
TRBV4-2	NA	TRBJ2-7	NA	CASSQEWGSRHEQYF	TGTGCCAGCAGCCAAGAATGGGGTAGTCGCCACGAGCAGTACTTC
TRBV11-2	NA	TRBJ2-5	TRBD1	CASSLLGRGRRIETQYF	TGTGCCAGCAGCTTGCTGGGCAGGGGGCGTCGAATAGAGACCCAGTACTTC
TRBV19	NA	TRBJ1-5	NA	CASKAGGRLNQPQHF	TGTGCCAGTAAGGCCGGGGGAAGACTGAATCAGCCCCAGCATTTT
TRBV12-3/TRBV12-4	once	TRBJ2-3	NA	CASNEGTDTQYF	TGTGCCAGCAATGAGGGCACAGATACGCAGTATTTT
TRBV5-1	NA	TRBJ2-3	TRBD2	CASSSSGSTDTQYF	TGCGCCAGCAGCTCTAGCGGGAGCACAGATACGCAGTATTTT
TRBV19	NA	TRBJ1-4	TRBD1	CASSIRGTGVEKLFF	TGTGCCAGTAGTATACGTGGGACAGGAGTCGAAAAACTGTTTTTT
TRBV2	NA	TRBJ2-2	NA	CASSELAVDTGELFF	TGTGCCAGCAGTGAATTAGCGGTGGACACCGGGGAGCTGTTTTTT
TRBV5-1	NA	TRBJ2-1	NA	CASSLVGDGHYEQFF	TGCGCCAGCAGCTTGGTCGGGGACGGTCACTATGAGCAGTTCTTC
TRBV5-1	few	TRBJ1-4	NA	CASSLLDREKLFF	TGCGCCAGCAGCTTGTTGGACAGAGAAAAACTGTTTTTT
TRBV5-6	NA	TRBJ1-1	TRBD1	CASRLTGGNTEAFF	TGTGCCAGCAGGCTGACAGGGGGCAACACTGAAGCTTTCTTT
TRBV5-5	NA	TRBJ1-2	NA	CASSAGGVHYGYTF	TGTGCCAGCAGCGCCGGAGGAGTTCACTATGGCTACACCTTC
TRBV28	NA	TRBJ1-2	NA	CASSSPPALGGYTF	TGTGCCAGCAGTTCGCCCCCCGCCCTCGGCGGCTACACCTTC
TRBV5-6	NA	TRBJ2-1	NA	CASRGQGIFINEQFF	TGTGCCAGCAGGGGGCAAGGGATTTTTATAAATGAGCAGTTCTTC
TRBV19	NA	TRBJ1-1	NA	CASSTSGFTEAFF	TGTGCCAGTAGCACAAGCGGGTTCACTGAAGCTTTCTTT
TRBV5-1	once	TRBJ2-2	NA	CASSRRASDTGELFF	TGCGCCAGCAGCCGGAGGGCCTCAGACACCGGGGAGCTGTTTTTT
TRBV11-2	NA	TRBJ1-1	TRBD1	CASSSDRVTLNTEAFF	TGTGCCAGCAGCTCAGACAGGGTTACGTTGAACACTGAAGCTTTCTTT
TRBV28	NA	TRBJ1-4	NA	CASSLKWGNEKLFF	TGTGCCAGCAGTTTAAAATGGGGTAATGAAAAACTGTTTTTT
TRBV5-4	NA	TRBJ2-7	NA	CASSLEGAFVEQYF	TGTGCCAGCAGCTTGGAAGGAGCCTTCGTCGAGCAGTACTTC
TRBV21-1	NA	TRBJ2-1	NA	CASSKETGHTYNEQFF	TGTGCCAGCAGCAAAGAGACGGGACATACCTACAATGAGCAGTTCTTC
TRBV7-8	NA	TRBJ1-4	NA	CASSLLGAATNEKLFF	TGTGCCAGCAGCTTGCTGGGGGCGGCAACTAATGAAAAACTGTTTTTT
TRBV7-2	NA	TRBJ2-3	NA	CASSLTPRASTDTQYF	TGTGCCAGCAGCTTAACTCCCCGTGCTAGCACAGATACGCAGTATTTT
TRBV10-1	NA	TRBJ1-3	TRBD1	CATGQALSGNTIYF	TGCGCCACTGGACAGGCGCTCTCTGGAAACACCATATATTTT
TRBV14	NA	TRBJ2-1	NA	CASSQVSNNEQFF	TGTGCCAGCAGCCAAGTCTCCAACAATGAGCAGTTCTTC
TRBV19	NA	TRBJ1-1	NA	CASSVGGRVTEAFF	TGTGCCAGTAGTGTCGGGGGAAGGGTCACTGAAGCTTTCTTT
TRBV18	NA	TRBJ1-6	NA	CASSLANSPLHF	TGTGCCAGCTCACTGGCCAATTCACCCCTCCACTTT
TRBV12-3/TRBV12-4	NA	TRBJ1-1	NA	CASSDRRGTEAFF	TGTGCCAGCAGTGATAGGCGAGGGACTGAAGCTTTCTTT
TRBV7-2	NA	TRBJ2-3	NA	CASSSLVADTQYF	TGTGCCAGCAGCTCCCTGGTGGCAGATACGCAGTATTTT
TRBV11-2	NA	TRBJ2-2	NA	CASSFAGAPARSGELFF	TGTGCCAGCAGCTTCGCCGGGGCCCCAGCACGAAGCGGGGAGCTGTTTTTT
TRBV7-4	once	TRBJ2-7	TRBD2	CASSGPGLAYYEQYF	TGTGCCAGCAGCGGGCCGGGACTAGCGTACTACGAGCAGTACTTC
TRBV4-1	NA	TRBJ1-3	NA	CASSQEFGVSGSGNTIYF	TGCGCCAGCAGCCAAGAGTTCGGGGTTTCCGGCTCTGGAAACACCATATATTTT
TRBV5-6	few	TRBJ1-3	TRBD1	CASSETGDGNTIYF	TGTGCCAGCAGCGAGACAGGGGATGGAAACACCATATATTTT
TRBV2	NA	TRBJ2-7	NA	CASSLTSYEQYF	TGTGCCAGCAGCTTAACCAGCTACGAGCAGTACTTC
TRBV19	NA	TRBJ1-3	TRBD1	CASSAPTGAGNTIYF	TGTGCCAGTAGTGCCCCGACAGGGGCTGGAAACACCATATATTTT
TRBV29-1	few	TRBJ2-3	TRBD2	CSATGGSTDTQYF	TGCAGCGCCACGGGGGGTAGTACAGATACGCAGTATTTT
TRBV5-1	NA	TRBJ1-3	NA	CASSPLDTSGNTIYF	TGCGCCAGCAGCCCGTTGGACACCTCTGGAAACACCATATATTTT
TRBV11-3	NA	TRBJ2-1	NA	CASIEGGSNEQFF	TGTGCCAGCATTGAGGGGGGTTCTAATGAGCAGTTCTTC
TRBV5-8	NA	TRBJ2-3	TRBD2	CASIPALAGGGGTDTQYF	TGTGCCAGCATCCCGGCACTAGCGGGAGGAGGAGGCACAGATACGCAGTATTTT